These T cell receptor beta chains were read from a single sample in a study of blood T cell repertoires in COVID-19. The data were produced by immunoSEQ multiplex PCR, yet TCRdb's version contains in-frame clones alone and is incomplete. The sample includes under 150,000 clones, about 87% of them seen just once. The sequencing input was peripheral blood. These receptors were obtained from a human donor in a cohort sampled during active COVID-19. Both conserved end residues are part of each CDR3. D genes are given only for firm matches. Clone size is not always given. Where it is, it says once, few, many or a class for expanded clones.

d_gene	v_gene	j_gene	abundance	CDR3nt	CDR3aa
.	TRBV10-3	TRBJ1-4	.	TGTGCCATCAGTGACCGACCGGGGGCAACTAATGAAAAACTGTTTTTT	CAISDRPGATNEKLFF
.	TRBV30	TRBJ2-7	.	TGTGCCTGGAGTGGACAGTACGAGCAGTACTTC	CAWSGQYEQYF
TRBD1	TRBV11-3	TRBJ1-1	.	TGTGCCAGCAGCTTAGGAGGACAGGGAAGGGTCACTGAAGCTTTCTTT	CASSLGGQGRVTEAFF
TRBD1	TRBV4-1	TRBJ1-6	.	TGCGCCAGCAGCCAAGGGTCGCAGGGGGGAATCTCCTATAATTCACCCCTCCACTTT	CASSQGSQGGISYNSPLHF
TRBD2	TRBV9	TRBJ2-1	.	TGTGCCAGCAGCGCAGGCCCTAGCGGGGGGGCCGGGTCCTACAATGAGCAGTTCTTC	CASSAGPSGGAGSYNEQFF
.	TRBV3-1/TRBV3-2	TRBJ1-2	.	TGTGCCAGCAGCCTCCGCCAGGGATATGGCTACACCTTC	CASSLRQGYGYTF
.	TRBV20-1	TRBJ1-6	.	TGCAGTGCTAGTTACGGGTTCAATAATTCACCCCTCCACTTT	CSASYGFNNSPLHF
.	TRBV30	TRBJ1-6	.	TGTGCCTTCCGGGGGGGCCCTCAGAGCTCCTATAATTCACCCCTCCACTTT	CAFRGGPQSSYNSPLHF
.	TRBV19	TRBJ2-5	.	TGTGCCAGTAGTATACCAGGGGTAGTCGAGACCCAGTACTTC	CASSIPGVVETQYF
.	TRBV4-1	TRBJ2-2	.	TGCGCCAGCAGCCGGAACAGGGAATCCGGGGAGCTGTTTTTT	CASSRNRESGELFF
TRBD2	TRBV11-2	TRBJ2-7	.	TGTGCCAGCACCCATCTCCGGGCGGGGGGGCTCTCCGAGCAGTACTTC	CASTHLRAGGLSEQYF
TRBD1	TRBV5-8	TRBJ1-5	.	TGTGCCAGCAGCTCCGGACAGGATGGCCAGCCCCAGCATTTT	CASSSGQDGQPQHF
.	TRBV11-2	TRBJ1-1	.	TGTGCCAGCAGCTTAGGGTGGAGTGGAGTGAACACTGAAGCTTTCTTT	CASSLGWSGVNTEAFF
TRBD2	TRBV5-1	TRBJ2-1	.	TGCGCCAGCAGCTTGCCGAGCGGGGGGCACAATGAGCAGTTCTTC	CASSLPSGGHNEQFF
TRBD2	TRBV30	TRBJ2-1	.	TGTGCCTGGAGTCTAAGCGGGGGGGCCGCATTTTATGAGCAGTTCTTC	CAWSLSGGAAFYEQFF
.	TRBV5-4	TRBJ2-3	.	TGTGCCAGCAGCTTGGGCCCCGGGGAGGCAGATACGCAGTATTTT	CASSLGPGEADTQYF
.	TRBV6-2/TRBV6-3	TRBJ1-5	.	TGTGCCAGCAGTTATAGAAAGTGGACAGTTTATAGCAATCAGCCCCAGCATTTT	CASSYRKWTVYSNQPQHF
.	TRBV19	TRBJ1-2	.	TGTGCCAGTAGTGCCTCCTCAGGACAATACTATGGCTACACCTTC	CASSASSGQYYGYTF
TRBD1	TRBV2	TRBJ1-6	.	TGTGCCAGCAGTGAAGTTAGGGGACAGGCTATTTTT	CASSEVRGQAIF
TRBD1	TRBV5-1	TRBJ2-1	.	TGCGCCAGCAGCTTGGACAGGGGCCCCTACAATGAGCAGTTCTTC	CASSLDRGPYNEQFF
TRBD1	TRBV6-6	TRBJ1-3	.	TGTGCCAGCAGGGCCAGACAGGGTCTTCTGGACACCATATATTTT	CASRARQGLLDTIYF
TRBD1	TRBV11-2	TRBJ2-7	.	TGTGCCAGCAGCTTTAATCCCGGGACAGGGGGCGAGCAGTACTTC	CASSFNPGTGGEQYF
TRBD1	TRBV4-3	TRBJ1-2	.	TGCGCCAGCAGCCAAGATCAAGGGGGCAAAGGCTACACCTTC	CASSQDQGGKGYTF
.	TRBV6-5	TRBJ2-3	once	TGTGCCAGCAGTTACTCTGGAGGGGTCACAGATACGCAGTATTTT	CASSYSGGVTDTQYF
.	TRBV2	TRBJ1-5	.	TGTGCCAGCAGCGGATTTGGTTGGACAGTGAATCAGCCCCAGCATTTT	CASSGFGWTVNQPQHF
TRBD1	TRBV6-2/TRBV6-3	TRBJ1-2	.	TGTGCCAGCAGTAGGGGGCCGCCTGCCGGTGGCTACACCTTC	CASSRGPPAGGYTF
TRBD2	TRBV6-6	TRBJ2-3	.	TGTGCCAGCAGTTCCCGACTAGCGGGGGGGATAGATACGCAGTATTTT	CASSSRLAGGIDTQYF
.	TRBV7-2	TRBJ2-3	.	TGTGCCAGCAGCCAATCGACTTCGCAGTATTTT	CASSQSTSQYF
.	TRBV19	TRBJ1-2	.	TGTGCCAGTACCCCAGTAACAGGAAACTATGGCTACACCTTC	CASTPVTGNYGYTF
.	TRBV18	TRBJ2-3	once	TGTGCCAGCTCACCTTGGGGCAGCACAGATACGCAGTATTTT	CASSPWGSTDTQYF
TRBD2	TRBV3-1/TRBV3-2	TRBJ2-7	.	TGTGCCAGCAGCCAAGAGCGGGGGACGGGGACCTACGAGCAGTACTTC	CASSQERGTGTYEQYF
.	TRBV7-2	TRBJ2-2	.	TGTGCCAGCAGCTTAGCACTAGCATCCGGGGAGCTGTTTTTT	CASSLALASGELFF
.	TRBV27	TRBJ2-3	.	TGTGCCAGCAGTACCTACACAGATACGCAGTATTTT	CASSTYTDTQYF
TRBD1	TRBV19	TRBJ2-1	once	TGTGCCAGTACTGCCGGGACAGGGACCTACAATGAGCAGTTCTTC	CASTAGTGTYNEQFF
TRBD2	TRBV7-2	TRBJ2-1	.	TGTGCCAGCAGCTTATATTTAGCGGGGGCCCTTAGCTCCTACAATGAGCAGTTCTTC	CASSLYLAGALSSYNEQFF
.	TRBV18	TRBJ1-2	.	TGTGCCAGCTCACCACGTAACGAGCCCTATGGCTACACCTTC	CASSPRNEPYGYTF
TRBD1	TRBV7-2	TRBJ2-4	once	TGTGCCAGCAGCACCCGGACAGGGCTCGCCAAAAACATTCAGTACTTC	CASSTRTGLAKNIQYF